Below are 12 T cell receptor beta chains sequenced from a single sample in a study of T cell repertoires in cytomegalovirus infection. Using its own MiXCR run on the reads, TCRdb lists one record per CDR3 protein. The table has 200,000 to 300,000 distinct CDR3 sequences, 9% to 15% seen once. The specimen was PBMCs. These receptor sequences come from a human donor in good health (CMV status not recorded). Some clones in this sample may be carry-over from other donors' samples.

This clonotype was seen many times. The chain uses TRBV28 and TRBJ1-5; 7 positions match TRBD1. The CDR3 runs to 15 residues. The germline gives CDR1 MDHEN, CDR2 SYDVKM. V shed 6 bases and J 0 bases; nucleotides not matched to a gene: 5. CDR3 in DNA: TGTGCCAGCAGACCGGGACAGAATAGCAATCAGCCCCAGCATTTT. It codes for CASRPGQNSNQPQHF.

This clonotype was found a few times. This chain connects TRBV29-1 to TRBJ2-1, with TRBD2 matching 11 bases. CDR3 length: 14 amino acids. The germline gives CDR1 SQVTM, CDR2 ANQGSEA. Trimming cost V 4 bases and J 4 bases; bases outside gene matches: 3. Written as DNA, the CDR3 is TGCAGCGTTGCGAGGACTAGCGGGTACAATGAGCAGTTCTTC. It yields the protein CSVARTSGYNEQFF.

The table lists this clonotype with many counts. The rearrangement uses TRBV6-2 or TRBV6-3 and TRBJ1-1; unclear D gene. Germline assignment: CDR1 MNHEY and CDR2 SVGEGT. Deletions cut 6 bases from V and 3 bases from J, with 8 bases between. This CDR3 has 12 amino acids. The chain's CDR3 is CASRKDYTEAFF. Written as DNA, the CDR3 is TGTGCCAGCAGGAAGGATTACACTGAAGCTTTCTTT.

This clonotype was seen many times. This sequence joins TRBV19 and TRBJ2-3; TRBD2 matches at 7 bases. CDR3 size: 14 residues. The V segment lost 9 bases and the J segment 4 bases; nucleotides outside the gene matches: 10. Germline V lookup: CDR1 LNHDA, CDR2 SQIVND (reference sequence). The CDR3 sequence: CASAVAGDSDTQYF. The CDR3 DNA reads as TGTGCCAGCGCTGTTGCGGGGGACTCAGATACGCAGTATTTT. Complete variable domain (other parts from reference TRBV19 and TRBJ2-3): DGGITQSPKYLFRKEGQNVTLSCEQNLNHDAMYWYRQDPGQGLRLIYYSQIVNDFQKGDIAEGYSVSREKKESFPLTVTSAQKNPTAFYLCASAVAGDSDTQYFGPGTRLTVL.

This clonotype was picked up many times. The genes are TRBV7-2 and TRBJ2-7; 7 bases line up with TRBD2. The germline V gene encodes CDR1 SGHTA and CDR2 FQGNSA. V shed 5 bases and J 5 bases; nucleotides not matched to a gene: 12. CDR3 length: 15 residues. The CDR3 spells CASSPGTIYTNEQYF. In DNA form, the CDR3 reads TGTGCCAGCAGCCCCGGGACTATTTATACCAACGAGCAGTACTTC.

This clonotype was observed a handful of times. V and J are TRBV20-1 and TRBJ2-7; 10 nucleotides line up with TRBD2. The germline gives CDR1 DFQATT, CDR2 SNEGSKA (reference sequence). The CDR3 covers 14 residues. The CDR3 sequence: CSFLRASGSYEQYF. CDR3 sequence (DNA): TGCAGCTTTTTGAGGGCTAGCGGGAGTTACGAGCAGTACTTC.

J is TRBJ2-2 and V is TRBV19, with D hard to call. The germline gives CDR1 LNHDA, CDR2 SQIVND (reference sequence). This CDR3 spans 15 amino acids. V gave up 7 bases and J gave up 2 bases, with 14 bases separating them. CDR3 residues: CASTRHDTNTGELFF. DNA of the CDR3: TGTGCCAGTACCCGCCACGACACAAACACCGGGGAGCTGTTTTTT.

This clonotype was detected only a few times. The genes are TRBV28 and TRBJ2-2; D remains unclear. The CDR3 has 15 amino acids. V was shortened by 5 bases and J by 0 bases, with 10 bases between the two germline ends. Germline lookup yields CDR1 MDHEN and CDR2 SYDVKM. DNA for the CDR3: TGTGCCAGCAGTCTAGTTCCGGCGAACACCGGGGAGCTGTTTTTT. The encoded protein is CASSLVPANTGELFF. Full variable domain (outside the CDR3, taken from reference TRBV28 and TRBJ2-2): DVKVTQSSRYLVKRTGEKVFLECVQDMDHENMFWYRQDPGLGLRLIYFSYDVKMKEKGDIPEGYSVSREKKERFSLILESASTNQTSMYLCASSLVPANTGELFFGEGSRLTVL.

This clonotype was seen repeatedly, ten times or more. The chain couples TRBV5-6 to TRBJ2-1; TRBD1 is a possible D gene (6 bases). The CDR3 spans 18 residues. Germline CDR1 SGHDT, CDR2 YYEEEE. Trimming took off 1 base at V and 0 bases at J, with 17 bases between the two ends. Written as DNA, the CDR3 is TGTGCCAGCAGCTTGATTCCGGGACAACCTAGCTCCTACAATGAGCAGTTCTTC. This gives the protein CASSLIPGQPSSYNEQFF.

The chain joins TRBV14 to TRBJ2-7; 7 nucleotides agree with TRBD2. This CDR3 region has 14 residues. Trimming cost V 4 bases and J 7 bases; bases outside gene matches: 10. Germline V lookup: CDR1 SGHDN, CDR2 FVKESK. CDR3: CASSPFTGGAEQYF. As DNA, the CDR3 is TGTGCCAGCAGCCCATTTACGGGGGGAGCTGAGCAGTACTTC.

This clonotype was detected ten times or more. The J gene is TRBJ2-3, the V gene TRBV4-3, with D perhaps matching TRBD1 (5 bases). Germline CDR1 and CDR2: LGHNA and YSLEER. With 1 base removed from V and 0 bases from J, the gap between germline ends came to 8 bases. This CDR3 is 15 amino acids long. CDR3 nucleotide sequence: TGCGCCAGCAGCCAAGGGCAGGGAAGCACAGATACGCAGTATTTT. It specifies CASSQGQGSTDTQYF.

This clonotype was counted ten times or more. J is TRBJ2-3 and V is TRBV7-2; D may be TRBD1 or TRBD2 (5 bases each). Between the trimmed V and J ends, which lost 5 bases and 0 bases, there was a span of 12 bases. This CDR3 is built from 15 residues. CDR1 and CDR2 from the germline V gene are SGHTA and FQGNSA. In DNA, the CDR3 is TGTGCCAGCAGCGTTGGGGGTAGAAGCACAGATACGCAGTATTTT. Residues: CASSVGGRSTDTQYF.